This T cell receptor (beta chain) was recorded in a study of blood T cell repertoires in COVID-19. Overall study: Samples came from the United States, Italy and Spain, spanning acute and convalescent COVID-19.

Trimming cost V 5 bases and J 0 bases; bases outside gene matches: 6. Germline V lookup: CDR1 MDHEN, CDR2 SYDVKM. The CDR3 contains 15 residues. Authors' data handling: Estimation of nucleated cell counts relied on the amplification of reference gene primers. The repertoire was sequenced with immunoSEQ multiplex PCR; TCRdb's copy has only in-frame clones and lacks some. V, J and clone size derive from that table, while D and trimming were established from the DNA sequence. The top ten hold around 4.7% of the sample, which has about 80,000 clones, 90% seen once. This clone was seen a single time. The clonotype was recovered from an elderly woman with active or convalescent COVID-19. The sample taken for sequencing was peripheral blood. This chain links TRBV28 with TRBJ2-7; 8 positions agree with TRBD1. The CDR3 nucleotides are TGTGCCAGCAGTCCGCAGGGGGCTTTCTCCTACGAGCAGTACTTC. Amino acid sequence: CASSPQGAFSYEQYF.